This passage covers 9 T cell receptor beta chains from one sample sequenced in a study of T cell responses to AZD1222 COVID-19 vaccine. Profiled with immunoSEQ multiplex PCR; TCRdb holds only in-frame clones, not every one. Among 40,000 to 65,000 clones listed, about four fifths were seen once. Sequenced material: peripheral blood, taken on day 0 of AZD1222 vaccination. All receptors derive from an adult in good health.

This clone showed up just a few times. The chain is built from TRBV19 and TRBJ1-2, with D hard to call. V was trimmed by 5 bases and J by 4 bases, leaving 8 bases between them. The CDR3 has 12 amino acids. CDR1 LNHDA and CDR2 SQIVND come from the germline V gene (reference sequence). The CDR3 DNA follows: TGTGCCAGTAGTCCTACAGCCTATGGCTACACCTTC. The encoded protein is CASSPTAYGYTF.

The chain has TRBV6-4 and TRBJ2-3, with a tentative D call TRBD2 (5 bases). CDR1 and CDR2 (germline): MRHNA, SNTAGT. This CDR3 has 14 residues. V lost 3 bases to trimming and J lost 2 bases, with 9 bases between them. CDR3 loop: CASSEGGHTDTQYF. The CDR3 DNA is TGTGCCAGCAGTGAGGGCGGGCACACAGATACGCAGTATTTT.

The chain uses TRBV7-2 and TRBJ2-1, with 9 bases identical to TRBD1. The junction had 10 bases not matched to a gene; V was cut back by 4 bases and J by 9 bases. CDR3 length: 15 amino acids. In germline, CDR1 is SGHTA, CDR2 FQGNSA. In nucleotides, the CDR3 is TGTGCCAGCAGCTCAGACAGGGGGGGTTTGGCTGAGCAGTTCTTC. Residues: CASSSDRGGLAEQFF.

The CDR3 spells CASSDQGLYTF. The DNA of the CDR3 is TGTGCCAGCAGTGACCAGGGACTCTACACCTTC. The chain recombines TRBV6-4 with TRBJ1-2; weak D call: TRBD1 (5 bases). Germline-derived CDR1 and CDR2 are MRHNA and SNTAGT. The CDR3 runs to 11 residues. The V and J ends lost 2 bases and 10 bases respectively, with 8 bases between them.

This sequence joins TRBV27 and TRBJ2-5, with 12 bases fitting TRBD2. The V gene's germline CDR1 is MNHEY and CDR2 SMNVEV (reference sequence). The CDR3 is 17 amino acids. V shed 7 bases, J shed 5 bases, and the junction held 14 bases outside the gene matches. CDR3 residues: CASNLTSGRGFGETQYF. CDR3 bases: TGTGCCAGCAATTTGACTAGCGGGAGAGGTTTTGGGGAGACCCAGTACTTC.

This chain links TRBV30 with TRBJ1-5; TRBD1 matches 10 bases. The CDR3 loop spans 16 amino acids. Germline V gene data show CDR1 as GTSNPN and CDR2 as SVGIG (reference sequence). V dropped 2 bases and J dropped 6; count of bases not matched to a gene: 10. CDR3 bases: TGTGCCTGGAGTCACCCGGGGACAGGGGTGGGTCAGCCCCAGCATTTT. Translated, it gives CAWSHPGTGVGQPQHF. Full variable domain (outside the CDR3, taken from reference TRBV30 and TRBJ1-5): SQTIHQWPATLVQPVGSPLSLECTVEGTSNPNLYWYRQAAGRGLQLLFYSVGIGQISSEVPQNLSASRPQDRQFILSSKKLLLSDSGFYLCAWSHPGTGVGQPQHFGDGTRLSIL.

This clone was recorded only once. CDR3 in amino acids: CASSQIRGTYGYTF. The CDR3 DNA follows: TGCGCCAGCAGCCAAATCAGGGGAACTTATGGCTACACCTTC. The genes are TRBV4-1 and TRBJ1-2, with D tentatively TRBD1 (6 bases). CDR3 length: 14 residues. Germline values: CDR1 MGHRA, CDR2 YSYEKL. The V gene lost 2 bases and the J gene lost 5 bases, with 12 bases spanning the gap.

The genes are TRBV11-2 and TRBJ2-5; a weak D match, TRBD1 (5 bases). Trimming took 3 bases from V and 1 from J, leaving 12 bases between them. The CDR3 runs 15 residues. Germline values: CDR1 SGHAT, CDR2 FQNNGV. The CDR3 reads CASSFWTTVQETQYF. CDR3 bases: TGTGCCAGCAGCTTTTGGACGACAGTCCAAGAGACCCAGTACTTC.

The V and J genes are TRBV10-2 and TRBJ2-6, with D possibly TRBD2 on 5 matching bases. CDR3 length: 15 amino acids. The ends were cut back, 3 bases at V and 2 bases at J, with 8 bases in the middle. The germline V gene encodes CDR1 WSHSY and CDR2 SAAADI. In DNA, the CDR3 is TGCGCCAGCAGTGATCAGAGGGCTGGGGCCAACGTCCTGACTTTC. It translates to CASSDQRAGANVLTF.